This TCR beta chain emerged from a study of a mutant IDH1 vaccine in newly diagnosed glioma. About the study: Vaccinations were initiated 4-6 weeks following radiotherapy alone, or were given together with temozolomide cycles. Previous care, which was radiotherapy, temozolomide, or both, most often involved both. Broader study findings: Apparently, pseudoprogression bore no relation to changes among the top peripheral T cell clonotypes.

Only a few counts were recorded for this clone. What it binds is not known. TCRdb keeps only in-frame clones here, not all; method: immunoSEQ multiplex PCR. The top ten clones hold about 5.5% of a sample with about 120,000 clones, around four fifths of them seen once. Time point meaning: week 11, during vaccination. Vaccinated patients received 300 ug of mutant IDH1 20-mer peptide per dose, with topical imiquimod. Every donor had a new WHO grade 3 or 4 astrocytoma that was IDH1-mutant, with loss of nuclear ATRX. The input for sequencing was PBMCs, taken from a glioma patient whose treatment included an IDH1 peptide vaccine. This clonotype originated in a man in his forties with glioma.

The CDR3 DNA reads TGTGCCAGCAGGCGGGACAGGGCCCAAGCTTTCTTT. Amino acid sequence: CASRRDRAQAFF. This rearrangement joins TRBV6-5 to TRBJ1-1, with 9 positions matching TRBD1. The ends lost 6 bases at V and 9 bases at J; junction bases unmatched: 5. The CDR3 loop spans 12 amino acids. CDR1 and CDR2 from the germline V gene are MNHEY and SVGAGI.